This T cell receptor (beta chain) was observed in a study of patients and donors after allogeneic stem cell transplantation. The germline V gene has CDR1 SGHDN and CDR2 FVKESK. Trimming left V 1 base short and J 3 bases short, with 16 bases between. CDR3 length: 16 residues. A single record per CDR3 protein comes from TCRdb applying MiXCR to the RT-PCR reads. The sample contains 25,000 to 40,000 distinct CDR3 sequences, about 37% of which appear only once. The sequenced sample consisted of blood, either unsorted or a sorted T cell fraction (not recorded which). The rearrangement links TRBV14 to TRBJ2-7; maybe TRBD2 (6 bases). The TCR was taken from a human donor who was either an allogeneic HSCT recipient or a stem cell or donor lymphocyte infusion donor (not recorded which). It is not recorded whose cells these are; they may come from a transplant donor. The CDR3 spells CASSQVGSPKSYEQYF. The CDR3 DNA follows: TGTGCCAGCAGCCAAGTCGGGAGCCCCAAAAGCTACGAGCAGTACTTC.